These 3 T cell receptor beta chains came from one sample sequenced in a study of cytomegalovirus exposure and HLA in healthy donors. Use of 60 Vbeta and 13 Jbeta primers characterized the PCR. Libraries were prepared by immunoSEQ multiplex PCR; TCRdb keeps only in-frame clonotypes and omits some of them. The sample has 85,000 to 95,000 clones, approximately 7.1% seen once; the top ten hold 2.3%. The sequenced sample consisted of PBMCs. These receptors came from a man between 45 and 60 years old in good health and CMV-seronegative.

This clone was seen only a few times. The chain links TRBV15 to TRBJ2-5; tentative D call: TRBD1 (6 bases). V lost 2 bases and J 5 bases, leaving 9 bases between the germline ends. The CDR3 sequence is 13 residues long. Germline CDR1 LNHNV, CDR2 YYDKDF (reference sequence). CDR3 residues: CATSRRQDETQYF. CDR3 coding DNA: TGTGCCACCAGCAGAAGACAGGACGAGACCCAGTACTTC.

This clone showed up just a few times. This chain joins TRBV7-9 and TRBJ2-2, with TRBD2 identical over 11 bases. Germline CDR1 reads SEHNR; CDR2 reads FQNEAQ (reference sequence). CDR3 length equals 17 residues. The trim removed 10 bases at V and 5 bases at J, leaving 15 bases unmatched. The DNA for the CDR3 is TGTGCCACCTATACCGAACTAGCGGGAGAGGGAACCGGGGAGCTGTTTTTT. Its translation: CATYTELAGEGTGELFF.

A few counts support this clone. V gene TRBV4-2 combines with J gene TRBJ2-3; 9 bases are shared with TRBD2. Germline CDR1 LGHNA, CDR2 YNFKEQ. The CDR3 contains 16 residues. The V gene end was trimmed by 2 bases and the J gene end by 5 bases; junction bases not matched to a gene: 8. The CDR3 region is CASSQLLAGVGDTQYF. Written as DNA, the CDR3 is TGTGCCAGCAGCCAACTTTTAGCGGGAGTTGGAGATACGCAGTATTTT.